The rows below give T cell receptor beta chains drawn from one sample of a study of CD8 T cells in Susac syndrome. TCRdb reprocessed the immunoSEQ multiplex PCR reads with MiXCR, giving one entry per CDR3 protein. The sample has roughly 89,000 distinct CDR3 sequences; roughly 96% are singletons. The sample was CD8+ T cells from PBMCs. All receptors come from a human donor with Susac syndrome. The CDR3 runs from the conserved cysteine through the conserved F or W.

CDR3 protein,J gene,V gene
CASSYSDGGYTF,TRBJ1-2,TRBV6-5
CAWIPGGDFGEQYF,TRBJ2-7,TRBV30
CSAPGVAPDTQYF,TRBJ2-3,TRBV20-1
CSAPPTSGAYNEQFF,TRBJ2-1,TRBV20-1
CASSQYTNQPQHF,TRBJ1-5,TRBV4-3
CASSRGATNEKLFF,TRBJ1-4,TRBV6-5
CASSTWTGGNQPQHF,TRBJ1-5,TRBV19
CASSGTGGDEQFF,TRBJ2-1,TRBV13
CASRPDSLETYGYTF,TRBJ1-2,TRBV2
CAISPTGTDTQYF,TRBJ2-3,TRBV10-3
CASAPGLRDTQYF,TRBJ2-3,TRBV12-5
CASSQVRGNYEQYF,TRBJ2-7,TRBV4-1
CASSPGRGRDEQYF,TRBJ2-7,TRBV7-3